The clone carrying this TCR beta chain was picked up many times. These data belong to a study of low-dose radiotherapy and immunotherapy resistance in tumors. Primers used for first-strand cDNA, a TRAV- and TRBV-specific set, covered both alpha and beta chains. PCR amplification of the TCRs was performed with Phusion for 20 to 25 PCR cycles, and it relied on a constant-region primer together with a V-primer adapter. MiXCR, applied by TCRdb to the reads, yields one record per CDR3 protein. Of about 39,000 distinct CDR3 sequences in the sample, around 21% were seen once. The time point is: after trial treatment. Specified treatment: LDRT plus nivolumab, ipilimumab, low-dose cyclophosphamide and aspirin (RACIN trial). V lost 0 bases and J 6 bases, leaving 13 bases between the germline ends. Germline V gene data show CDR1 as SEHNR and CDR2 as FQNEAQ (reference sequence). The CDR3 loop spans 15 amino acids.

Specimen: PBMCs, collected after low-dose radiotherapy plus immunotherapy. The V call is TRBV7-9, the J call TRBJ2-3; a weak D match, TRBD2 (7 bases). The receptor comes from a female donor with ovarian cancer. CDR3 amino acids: CASSLAGGPADTQYF. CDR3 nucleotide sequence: TGTGCCAGCAGCTTAGCGGGGGGGCCAGCGGATACGCAGTATTTT.